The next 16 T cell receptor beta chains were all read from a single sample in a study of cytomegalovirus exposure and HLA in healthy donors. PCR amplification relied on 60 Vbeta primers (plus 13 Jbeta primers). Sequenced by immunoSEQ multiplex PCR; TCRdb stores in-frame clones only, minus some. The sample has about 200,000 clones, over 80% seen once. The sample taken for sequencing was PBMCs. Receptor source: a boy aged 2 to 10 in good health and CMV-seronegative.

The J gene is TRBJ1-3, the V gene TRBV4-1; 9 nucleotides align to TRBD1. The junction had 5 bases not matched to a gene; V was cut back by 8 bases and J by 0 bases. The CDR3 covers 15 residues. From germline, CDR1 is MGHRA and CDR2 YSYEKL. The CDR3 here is CASAPDRGSGNTIYF. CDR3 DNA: TGCGCCAGCGCGCCGGACAGGGGCTCTGGAAACACCATATATTTT.

Here the CDR3 reads CATSSFRDRVLGEQFF. In nucleotides, the CDR3 is TGTGCCACCAGCAGCTTCCGGGACAGGGTATTGGGTGAGCAGTTCTTC. The chain joins TRBV15 to TRBJ2-1, with 9 bases lining up with TRBD1. Germline V gene lookup returns CDR1 LNHNV and CDR2 YYDKDF (reference sequence). Unmatched junction bases numbered 12, after V lost 3 bases and J lost 9 bases. The CDR3 extends over 16 amino acids.

The CDR3 is CASSYSEPPGGANVLTF. CDR3 bases: TGTGCCAGCAGCTACAGTGAACCCCCTGGTGGGGCCAACGTCCTGACTTTC. The chain employs TRBV21-1 and TRBJ2-6; the table assigns TRBD1, which was not confirmed against the DNA. TRBV21-1 is a listed pseudogene. The CDR3 is 17 amino acids.

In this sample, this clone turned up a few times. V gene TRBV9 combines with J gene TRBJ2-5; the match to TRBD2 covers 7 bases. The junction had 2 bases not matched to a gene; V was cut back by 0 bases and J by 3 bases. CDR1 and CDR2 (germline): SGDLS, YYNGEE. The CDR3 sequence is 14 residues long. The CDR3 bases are TGTGCCAGCAGCGTAGGGGCGGGAGAAGAGACCCAGTACTTC. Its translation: CASSVGAGEETQYF.

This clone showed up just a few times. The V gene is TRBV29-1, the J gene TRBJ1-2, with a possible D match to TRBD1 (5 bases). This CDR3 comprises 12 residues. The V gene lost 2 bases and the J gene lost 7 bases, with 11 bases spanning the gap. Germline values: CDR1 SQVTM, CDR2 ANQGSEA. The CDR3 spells CSVESLGGGYTF. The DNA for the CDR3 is TGCAGCGTTGAAAGTCTCGGGGGTGGCTACACCTTC.

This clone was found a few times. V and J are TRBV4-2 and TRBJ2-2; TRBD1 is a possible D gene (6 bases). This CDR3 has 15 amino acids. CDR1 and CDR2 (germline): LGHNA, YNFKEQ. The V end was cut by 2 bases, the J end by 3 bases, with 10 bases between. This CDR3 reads CASSQRTADTGELFF. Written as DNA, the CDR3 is TGTGCCAGCAGCCAAAGGACAGCTGACACCGGGGAGCTGTTTTTT.

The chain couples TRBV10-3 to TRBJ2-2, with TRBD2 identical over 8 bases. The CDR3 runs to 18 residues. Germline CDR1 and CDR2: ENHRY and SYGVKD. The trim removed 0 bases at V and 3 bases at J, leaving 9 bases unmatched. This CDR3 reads CAISESVGLAGDTGELFF. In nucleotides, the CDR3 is TGTGCCATCAGTGAGTCGGTTGGGCTAGCGGGCGACACCGGGGAGCTGTTTTTT.

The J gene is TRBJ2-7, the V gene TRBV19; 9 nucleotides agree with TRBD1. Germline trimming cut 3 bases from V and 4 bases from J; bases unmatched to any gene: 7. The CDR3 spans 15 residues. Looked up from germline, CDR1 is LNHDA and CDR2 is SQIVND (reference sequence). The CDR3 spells CASSIRRDRVYEQYF. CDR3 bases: TGTGCCAGTAGTATCCGCCGGGACAGGGTGTACGAGCAGTACTTC.

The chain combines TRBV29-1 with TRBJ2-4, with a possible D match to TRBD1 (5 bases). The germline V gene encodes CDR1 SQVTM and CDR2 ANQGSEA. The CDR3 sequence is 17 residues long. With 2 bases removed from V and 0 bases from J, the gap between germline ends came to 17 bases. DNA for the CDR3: TGCAGCGTTGAACAAAGCTGGACAACTCTAGCCAAAAACATTCAGTACTTC. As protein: CSVEQSWTTLAKNIQYF.

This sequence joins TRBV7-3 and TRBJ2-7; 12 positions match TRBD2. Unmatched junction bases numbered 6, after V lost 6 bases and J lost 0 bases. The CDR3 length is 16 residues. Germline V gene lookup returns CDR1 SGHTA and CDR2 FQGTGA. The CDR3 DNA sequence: TGTGCCAGCAGACCAAGACTAGCGGGGGCCTCCTACGAGCAGTACTTC. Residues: CASRPRLAGASYEQYF.

CDR3 sequence: CASRALLRTGVGGANVLTF. The CDR3 DNA sequence: TGTGCCAGCAGGGCTCTCCTGAGGACAGGGGTAGGGGGGGCCAACGTCCTGACTTTC. The genes are TRBV2 and TRBJ2-6, with 9 bases that match TRBD1. V shed 6 bases and J 4 bases; nucleotides not matched to a gene: 16. This CDR3 contains 19 residues. Germline V lookup: CDR1 SNHLY, CDR2 FYNNEI.

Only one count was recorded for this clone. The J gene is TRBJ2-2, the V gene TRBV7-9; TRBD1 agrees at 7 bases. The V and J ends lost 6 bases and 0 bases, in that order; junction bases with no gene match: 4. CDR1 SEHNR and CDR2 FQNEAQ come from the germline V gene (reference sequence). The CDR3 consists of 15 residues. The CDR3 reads CASRRTGSNTGELFF. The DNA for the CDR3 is TGTGCCAGCAGGCGGACAGGTTCGAACACCGGGGAGCTGTTTTTT.

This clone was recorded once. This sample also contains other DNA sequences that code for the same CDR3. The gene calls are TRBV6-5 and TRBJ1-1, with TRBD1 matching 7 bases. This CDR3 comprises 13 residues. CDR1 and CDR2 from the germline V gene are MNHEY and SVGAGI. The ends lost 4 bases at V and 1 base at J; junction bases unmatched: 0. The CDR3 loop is CASSSGGNTEAFF. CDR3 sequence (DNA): TGTGCCAGCAGTTCAGGGGGGAACACTGAAGCTTTCTTT.

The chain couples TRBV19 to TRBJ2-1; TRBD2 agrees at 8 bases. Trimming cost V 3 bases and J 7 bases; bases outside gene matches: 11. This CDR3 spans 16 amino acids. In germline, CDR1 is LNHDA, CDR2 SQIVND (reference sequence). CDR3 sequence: CASSIPTSGGTNEQFF. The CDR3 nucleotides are TGTGCCAGTAGTATCCCTACTAGCGGCGGGACTAATGAGCAGTTCTTC.

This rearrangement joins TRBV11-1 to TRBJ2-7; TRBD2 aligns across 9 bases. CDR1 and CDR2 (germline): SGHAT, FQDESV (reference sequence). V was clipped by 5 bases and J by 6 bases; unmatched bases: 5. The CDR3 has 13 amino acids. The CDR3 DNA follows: TGTGCCAGCAGCGATGGACTAGCGAGCGAGCAGTACTTC. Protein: CASSDGLASEQYF.

The CDR3 here is CASSEGPNYGYTF. DNA of the CDR3: TGTGCCAGCAGTGAGGGCCCCAACTATGGCTACACCTTC. The chain joins TRBV6-1 to TRBJ1-2, with D unclear. The V end lost 3 bases, the J end lost 2 bases, and 7 bases lay between the germline ends. Germline V gene data show CDR1 as MNHNS and CDR2 as SASEGT. The CDR3 sequence is 13 residues long.